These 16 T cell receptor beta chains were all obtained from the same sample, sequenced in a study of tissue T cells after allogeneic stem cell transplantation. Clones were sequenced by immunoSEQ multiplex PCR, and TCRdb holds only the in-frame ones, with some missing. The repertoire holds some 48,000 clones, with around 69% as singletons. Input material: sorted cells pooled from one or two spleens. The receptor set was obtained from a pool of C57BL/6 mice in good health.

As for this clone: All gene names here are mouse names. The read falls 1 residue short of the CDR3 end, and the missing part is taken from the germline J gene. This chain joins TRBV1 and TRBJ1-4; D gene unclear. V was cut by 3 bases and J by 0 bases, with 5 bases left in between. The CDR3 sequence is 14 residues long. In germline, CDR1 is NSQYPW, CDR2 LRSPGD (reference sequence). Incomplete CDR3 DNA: TGCACCTGCAGTGCCCATTTTTCCAACGAAAGATTATTT. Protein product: CTCSAHFSNERLF. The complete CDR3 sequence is CTCSAHFSNERLFF.

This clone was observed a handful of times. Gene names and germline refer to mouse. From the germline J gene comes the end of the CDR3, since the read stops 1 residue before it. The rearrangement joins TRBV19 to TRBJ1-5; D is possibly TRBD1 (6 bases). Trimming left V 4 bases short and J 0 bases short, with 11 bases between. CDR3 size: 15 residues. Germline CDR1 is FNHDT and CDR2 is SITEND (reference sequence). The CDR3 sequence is CASSGDNYNNQAPLF. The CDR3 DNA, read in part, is TGTGCCAGCAGTGGGGACAACTATAACAACCAGGCTCCGCTT.

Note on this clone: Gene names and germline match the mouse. Here the CDR3 reads CASSFVGNERLFF. The CDR3 bases that were read are TGTGCCAGCAGTTTTGTCGGCAACGAAAGATTATTT. The J gene is TRBJ1-4, the V gene TRBV15, with unresolved D. Read data end 1 residue before the CDR3 end; the end is taken from the germline J gene. This CDR3 is 13 amino acids long. In germline, CDR1 is SGHND, CDR2 FRSKSL. With 3 bases removed from V and 4 bases from J, the gap between germline ends came to 6 bases.

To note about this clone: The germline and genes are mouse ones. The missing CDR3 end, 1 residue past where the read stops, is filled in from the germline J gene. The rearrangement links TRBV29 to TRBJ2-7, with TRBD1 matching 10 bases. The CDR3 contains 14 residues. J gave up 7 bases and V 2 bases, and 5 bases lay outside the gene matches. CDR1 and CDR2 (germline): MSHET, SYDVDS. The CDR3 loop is CASSLKGQGWEQYF. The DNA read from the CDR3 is TGTGCTAGCAGTTTAAAGGGACAGGGGTGGGAACAGTAC.

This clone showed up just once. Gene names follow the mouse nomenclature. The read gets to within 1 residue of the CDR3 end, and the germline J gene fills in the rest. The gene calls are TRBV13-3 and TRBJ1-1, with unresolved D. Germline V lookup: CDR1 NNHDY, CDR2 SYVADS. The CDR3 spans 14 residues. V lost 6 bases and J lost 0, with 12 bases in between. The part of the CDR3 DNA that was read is TGTGCCAGCATCAAAGGGAGGGCAAACACAGAAGTCTTC. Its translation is CASIKGRANTEVF. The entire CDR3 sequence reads CASIKGRANTEVFF.

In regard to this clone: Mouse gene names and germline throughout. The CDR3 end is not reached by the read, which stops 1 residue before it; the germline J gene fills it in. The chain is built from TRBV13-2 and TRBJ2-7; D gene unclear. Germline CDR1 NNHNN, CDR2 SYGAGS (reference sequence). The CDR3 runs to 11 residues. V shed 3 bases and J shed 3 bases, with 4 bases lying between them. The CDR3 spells CASGASYEQYF. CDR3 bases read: TGTGCCAGCGGTGCCAGCTATGAACAGTAC.

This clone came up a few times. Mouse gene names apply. CDR3 sequence: CASSALRGFYAEQFF. The sequenced CDR3 bases are TGTGCCAGCAGCGCCCTCAGGGGGTTCTATGCTGAGCAGTTC. The chain has TRBV3 and TRBJ2-1; the match to TRBD1 covers 7 bases. The CDR3 end lies 1 residue beyond the end of the read and is filled in from the germline J gene. CDR1 SNHLY and CDR2 FYNGKV come from the germline V gene (reference sequence). Unmatched junction bases numbered 7, after V lost 5 bases and J lost 3 bases. The CDR3 is made up of 15 amino acids.

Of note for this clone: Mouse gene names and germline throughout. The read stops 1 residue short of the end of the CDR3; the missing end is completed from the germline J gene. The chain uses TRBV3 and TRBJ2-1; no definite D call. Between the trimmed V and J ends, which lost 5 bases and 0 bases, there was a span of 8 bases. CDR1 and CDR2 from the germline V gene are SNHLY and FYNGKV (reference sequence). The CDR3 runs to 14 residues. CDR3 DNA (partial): TGTGCCAGCAGCCCACAAGATAACTATGCTGAGCAGTTC. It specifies CASSPQDNYAEQF. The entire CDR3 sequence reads CASSPQDNYAEQFF.

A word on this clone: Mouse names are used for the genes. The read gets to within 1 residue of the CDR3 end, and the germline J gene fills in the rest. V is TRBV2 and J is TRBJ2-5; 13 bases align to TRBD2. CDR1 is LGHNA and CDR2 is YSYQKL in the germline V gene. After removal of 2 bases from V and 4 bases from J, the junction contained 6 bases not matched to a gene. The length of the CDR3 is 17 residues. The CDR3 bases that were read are TGTGCCAGCAGCCAAATCCGGGACTGGGGGGGAAAAGACACCCAGTAC. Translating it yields CASSQIRDWGGKDTQY. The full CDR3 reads CASSQIRDWGGKDTQYF.

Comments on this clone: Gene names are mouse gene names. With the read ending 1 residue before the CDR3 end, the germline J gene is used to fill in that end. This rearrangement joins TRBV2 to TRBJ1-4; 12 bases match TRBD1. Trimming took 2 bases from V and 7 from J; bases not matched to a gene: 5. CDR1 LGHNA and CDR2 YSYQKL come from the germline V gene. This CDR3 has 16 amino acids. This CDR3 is CASSQPGQGASERLFF. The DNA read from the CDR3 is TGTGCCAGCAGCCAACCGGGACAGGGGGCTAGCGAAAGATTATTT.

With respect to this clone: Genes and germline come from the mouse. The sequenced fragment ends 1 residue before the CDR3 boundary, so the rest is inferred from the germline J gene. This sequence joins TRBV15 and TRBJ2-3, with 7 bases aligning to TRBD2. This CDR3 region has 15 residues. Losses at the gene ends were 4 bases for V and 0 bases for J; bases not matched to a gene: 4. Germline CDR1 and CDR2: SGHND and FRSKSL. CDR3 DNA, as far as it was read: TGTGCCAGCAGTTACTGGGGATCTAGTGCAGAAACGCTGTAT. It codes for CASSYWGSSAETLY. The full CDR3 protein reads CASSYWGSSAETLYF.

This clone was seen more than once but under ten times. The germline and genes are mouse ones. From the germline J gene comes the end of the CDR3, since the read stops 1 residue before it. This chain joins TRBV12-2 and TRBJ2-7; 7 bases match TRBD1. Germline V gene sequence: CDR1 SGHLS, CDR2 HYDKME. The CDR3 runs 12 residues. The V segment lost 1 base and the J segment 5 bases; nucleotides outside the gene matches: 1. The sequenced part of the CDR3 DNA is TGTGCCAGCTCTCTTACAGGGGATGAACAGTAC. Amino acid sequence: CASSLTGDEQY. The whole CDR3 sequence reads CASSLTGDEQYF.

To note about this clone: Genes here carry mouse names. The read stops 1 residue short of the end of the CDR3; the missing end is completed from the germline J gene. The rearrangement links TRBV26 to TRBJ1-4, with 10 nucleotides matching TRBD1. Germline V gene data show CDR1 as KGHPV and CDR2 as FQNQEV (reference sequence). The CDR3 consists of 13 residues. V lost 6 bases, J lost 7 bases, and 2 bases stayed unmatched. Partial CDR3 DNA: TGTGCCAGCAGGACAGGGGGCGGCGAAAGATTATTT. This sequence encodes CASRTGGGERLF. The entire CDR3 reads CASRTGGGERLFF.

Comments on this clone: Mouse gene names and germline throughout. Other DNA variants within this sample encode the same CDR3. The DNA read from the CDR3 is TGTGCCAGCAGCCAAGGGACTGGGGGGGCCTATGAACAGTAC. This codes for CASSQGTGGAYEQY. The full CDR3 protein reads CASSQGTGGAYEQYF. This chain connects TRBV5 to TRBJ2-7; TRBD2 matches 12 bases. The read gets to within 1 residue of the CDR3 end, and the germline J gene fills in the rest. This CDR3 comprises 15 residues. Unmatched junction bases numbered 0, after V lost 1 base and J lost 2 bases. Germline assignment: CDR1 LGHNA and CDR2 YNLKQL (reference sequence).

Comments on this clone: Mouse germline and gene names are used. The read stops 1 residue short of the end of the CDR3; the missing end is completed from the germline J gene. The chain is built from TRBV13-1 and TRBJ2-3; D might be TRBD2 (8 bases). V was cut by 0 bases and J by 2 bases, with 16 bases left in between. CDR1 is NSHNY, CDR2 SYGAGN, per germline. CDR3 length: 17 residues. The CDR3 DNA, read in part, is TGTGCCAGCAGTGATGCAGGGGGGGCGCGAGATGCAGAAACGCTGTAT. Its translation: CASSDAGGARDAETLY. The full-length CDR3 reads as CASSDAGGARDAETLYF.

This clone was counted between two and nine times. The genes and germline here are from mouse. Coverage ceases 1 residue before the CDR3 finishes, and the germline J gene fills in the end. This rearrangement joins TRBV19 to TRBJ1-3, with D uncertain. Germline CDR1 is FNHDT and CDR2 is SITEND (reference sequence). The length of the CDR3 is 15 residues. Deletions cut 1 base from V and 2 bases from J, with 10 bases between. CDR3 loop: CASSIRRGTGNTLYF. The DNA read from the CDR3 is TGTGCCAGCAGTATAAGAAGAGGGACTGGAAATACGCTCTAT.